This T cell receptor beta chain was captured by sequencing in a study of early T cells in non-severe SARS-CoV-2 infection. Whole-study context: Investigators sequenced bulk RNA drawn from unsorted whole blood, and chains remained unpaired. The study, taken as a whole, reports: Matching results from VDJdb favored anti-spike CD8 responses, leaving private and CD4 specificities undetected.

This clonotype came up many times. Its antigen is as yet unknown. The length of the CDR3 is 13 residues. CDR1 is SGHRS, CDR2 YFSETQ, per germline. V was cut by 1 base and J by 0 bases, with 4 bases left in between. MiXCR, run by TCRdb on the 5' RACE reads, gives a single entry per CDR3 protein. The sample lists 85,000 to 120,000 distinct CDR3 sequences, roughly 14% occurring once. This sequence originates from an adult who was a healthcare worker with PCR-confirmed SARS-CoV-2 infection or an uninfected control (not recorded which). Specimen: whole blood. The chain employs TRBV5-1 and TRBJ1-1; no clear D gene. CDR3 DNA sequence: TGCGCCAGCAGCTTGTATTTGAACACTGAAGCTTTCTTT. As protein: CASSLYLNTEAFF. The whole variable domain, filled in from reference TRBV5-1 and TRBJ1-1, reads KAGVTQTPRYLIKTRGQQVTLSCSPISGHRSVSWYQQTPGQGLQFLFEYFSETQRNKGNFPGRFSGRQFSNSRSEMNVSTLELGDSALYLCASSLYLNTEAFFGQGTRLTVV.